The 21 T cell receptor beta chains listed next were all sequenced from one sample in a study of blood T cell repertoires in COVID-19. Sequencing used immunoSEQ multiplex PCR; TCRdb keeps in-frame clones, though not all of them. The sample records approximately 140,000 clones, around nine tenths being singletons. The sequencing input was peripheral blood. These receptors originate from a woman aged 35 to 49 with acute or convalescent COVID-19.

J is TRBJ1-4 and V is TRBV6-6, with D uncertain. The CDR3 extends over 15 amino acids. Germline CDR1 MNHNY, CDR2 SVGAGI (reference sequence). Trimming stripped 6 bases from V and 12 bases from J, with 23 bases between. CDR3 bases: TGTGCCAGCAGAAGAGCTCAGGACTGGACGGGAGAACTGTTTTTT. This encodes CASRRAQDWTGELFF.

The chain has TRBV2 and TRBJ1-1; 12 bases map to TRBD1. Germline CDR1 and CDR2: SNHLY and FYNNEI. The CDR3 extends over 14 amino acids. Trimming took 6 bases from V and 5 from J; bases not matched to a gene: 4. CDR3: CASRGQGAQTEAFF. The CDR3 DNA is TGTGCCAGCAGGGGACAGGGGGCGCAGACTGAAGCTTTCTTT.

The rearrangement joins TRBV29-1 to TRBJ2-6, with 7 nucleotides matching TRBD1. Per the germline V gene, CDR1 is SQVTM and CDR2 is ANQGSEA. Germline trimming cut 6 bases from V and 4 bases from J; bases unmatched to any gene: 9. The CDR3 sequence is 15 residues long. CDR3 region: CSVARQGPGANVLTF. As DNA, the CDR3 is TGCAGCGTCGCTCGACAGGGCCCCGGGGCCAACGTCCTGACTTTC. The whole variable domain, remainder taken from reference TRBV29-1 and TRBJ2-6, is SAVISQKPSRDICQRGTSLTIQCQVDSQVTMMFWYRQQPGQSLTLIATANQGSEATYESGFVIDKFPISRPNLTFSTLTVSNMSPEDSSIYLCSVARQGPGANVLTFGAGSRLTVL.

The V and J genes are TRBV19 and TRBJ1-1; a weak D match, TRBD1 (6 bases). V gave up 2 bases and J gave up 2 bases, with 12 bases separating them. CDR1 is LNHDA, CDR2 SQIVND, per germline (reference sequence). This CDR3 has 15 amino acids. CDR3 nucleotide sequence: TGTGCCAGTAGTATAATAGCCAGGGGAAACACTGAAGCTTTCTTT. It specifies CASSIIARGNTEAFF.

The gene calls are TRBV7-2 and TRBJ2-7; D is possibly TRBD2 (6 bases). The germline gives CDR1 SGHTA, CDR2 FQGNSA. Trimming stripped 1 base from V and 1 base from J, with 8 bases between. The CDR3 runs to 14 residues. The CDR3 region has the DNA TGTGCCAGCAGCTTAGGTGGGAGGTCCTACGAGCAGTACTTC. It yields the protein CASSLGGRSYEQYF. Based on the CDR3 plus reference TRBV7-2 and TRBJ2-7, the full variable domain is GAGVSQSPSNKVTEKGKDVELRCDPISGHTALYWYRQSLGQGLEFLIYFQGNSAPDKSGLPSDRFSAERTGGSVSTLTIQRTQQEDSAVYLCASSLGGRSYEQYFGPGTRLTVT.

The V gene is TRBV29-1, the J gene TRBJ2-7; 7 bases are a match to TRBD1. Germline V gives CDR1 SQVTM, CDR2 ANQGSEA. The CDR3 extends over 12 amino acids. V lost 4 bases and J lost 3; bases outside the gene matches: 3. The CDR3 reads CSVGQGVYEQYF. In DNA, the CDR3 is TGCAGCGTTGGGCAGGGGGTCTACGAGCAGTACTTC.

This chain connects TRBV19 to TRBJ1-1; the match to TRBD1 covers 11 bases. The CDR3 has 15 residues. After removal of 6 bases from V and 3 bases from J, the junction contained 6 bases not matched to a gene. CDR1 is LNHDA, CDR2 SQIVND, per germline (reference sequence). The chain's CDR3 is CASSWTGGWDTEAFF. CDR3 coding DNA: TGTGCCAGTAGCTGGACAGGGGGCTGGGACACTGAAGCTTTCTTT.

This chain uses TRBV6-2 or TRBV6-3 with TRBJ1-4; 10 bases fit TRBD1. Trimming removed 2 bases from V and 8 bases from J; junction bases left unmatched: 2. Germline CDR1 reads MNHEY; CDR2 reads SVGEGT. The CDR3 has 14 amino acids. For the CDR3, the DNA is TGTGCCAGCAGTTACGGGACAGGGGACGAAAAACTGTTTTTT. This codes for CASSYGTGDEKLFF.

This chain uses TRBV4-1 with TRBJ1-2, with TRBD1 identical over 10 bases. CDR1 is MGHRA, CDR2 YSYEKL, per germline. This CDR3 contains 17 residues. V dropped 0 bases and J dropped 4; count of bases not matched to a gene: 8. The CDR3 sequence is CASSQEWTGGRGYGYTF. Here the CDR3 DNA reads TGCGCCAGCAGCCAAGAATGGACAGGGGGAAGAGGCTATGGCTACACCTTC.

This clone was recorded once. The chain joins TRBV5-1 to TRBJ2-5, with a possible D match to TRBD2 (6 bases). Deletions cut 4 bases from V and 3 bases from J, with 16 bases between. The CDR3 runs to 15 residues. Germline lookup yields CDR1 SGHRS and CDR2 YFSETQ. CDR3 amino acids: CASSEGLNDKETQYF. In DNA, the CDR3 is TGCGCCAGCAGCGAAGGACTAAACGACAAAGAGACCCAGTACTTC.

This clone was seen only once. The V gene is TRBV9, the J gene TRBJ1-3, with D tentatively TRBD1 (5 bases). The germline V and J ends were trimmed by 4 bases and 0 bases, with 11 bases remaining between them. Germline V gene sequence: CDR1 SGDLS, CDR2 YYNGEE. The CDR3 totals 15 residues. CDR3: CASSPDRISGNTIYF. CDR3 coding DNA: TGTGCCAGCAGCCCCGACAGAATCTCTGGAAACACCATATATTTT.

V and J are TRBV18 and TRBJ1-5, with 10 positions matching TRBD1. From germline, CDR1 is KGHSH and CDR2 LQKENI. V shed 3 bases, J shed 7 bases, and the junction held 3 bases outside the gene matches. This CDR3 comprises 14 residues. This chain's CDR3 is CASSPGTGVQPQHF. CDR3 nucleotide sequence: TGTGCCAGCTCACCCGGGACAGGGGTACAGCCCCAGCATTTT.

On this clone itself: The sample carries other DNA sequences with the same CDR3. The chain uses TRBV9 and TRBJ1-6, with a weak D call TRBD1 (5 bases). CDR1 is SGDLS and CDR2 is YYNGEE in the germline V gene. There are 15 residues in the CDR3. Trimming left V 2 bases short and J 7 bases short, with 13 bases between. CDR3 residues: CASSVGGAQNSPLHF. DNA of the CDR3: TGTGCCAGCAGCGTTGGAGGGGCACAGAATTCACCCCTCCACTTT.

The gene calls are TRBV27 and TRBJ2-1; TRBD2 agrees at 9 bases. CDR1 MNHEY and CDR2 SMNVEV come from the germline V gene (reference sequence). CDR3 length: 15 amino acids. The junction had 1 base not matched to a gene; V was cut back by 1 base and J by 3 bases. In DNA, the CDR3 is TGTGCCAGCAGTTTATTGCGGGGGGGCTACAATGAGCAGTTCTTC. Protein sequence: CASSLLRGGYNEQFF.

The chain links TRBV19 to TRBJ2-6, with 12 bases fitting TRBD1. J gave up 3 bases and V 10 bases, and 7 bases lay outside the gene matches. CDR1 LNHDA and CDR2 SQIVND come from the germline V gene (reference sequence). This CDR3 comprises 16 residues. CDR3 in DNA: TGTGCCACCTCCGGGACAGGGGGCTATGGGGCCAACGTCCTGACTTTC. This codes for CATSGTGGYGANVLTF.

This chain links TRBV13 with TRBJ2-2; TRBD2 is a possible D gene (7 bases). V was trimmed by 3 bases and J by 4 bases, leaving 12 bases between them. Germline V gene lookup returns CDR1 PRHDT and CDR2 FYEKMQ (reference sequence). The CDR3 extends over 15 amino acids. This CDR3 is CASSFRGAGTGELFF. CDR3 coding DNA: TGTGCCAGCAGCTTTCGGGGGGCGGGCACCGGGGAGCTGTTTTTT.

The chain joins TRBV11-2 to TRBJ1-4, with 7 bases fitting TRBD1. The germline gives CDR1 SGHAT, CDR2 FQNNGV. The CDR3 has 15 amino acids. Trimming cost V 5 bases and J 3 bases; bases outside gene matches: 6. The CDR3 is CASSRTGHSNEKLFF. The DNA for the CDR3 is TGTGCCAGCAGCCGGACAGGCCATTCTAATGAAAAACTGTTTTTT.

This chain joins TRBV10-3 and TRBJ1-4; D gene ambiguous. In germline, CDR1 is ENHRY, CDR2 SYGVKD. The CDR3 has 13 residues. Trimming shortened V by 4 bases and J by 6 bases, and 9 bases separated the two germline ends. CDR3 residues: CAISVAPDEKLFF. CDR3 DNA sequence: TGTGCCATCAGTGTAGCCCCCGATGAAAAACTGTTTTTT.

The chain has TRBV5-1 and TRBJ1-4; 9 bases map to TRBD1. Germline V gene lookup returns CDR1 SGHRS and CDR2 YFSETQ. V lost 3 bases to trimming and J lost 8 bases; unmatched junction nucleotides: 5. The length of the CDR3 is 14 residues. The CDR3 nucleotides read TGCGCCAGCAGCTATGGACAGGGGTACGAAAAACTGTTTTTT. This gives the protein CASSYGQGYEKLFF.

The V and J genes are TRBV9 and TRBJ2-1; D ambiguous. This CDR3 has 12 amino acids. Germline V lookup: CDR1 SGDLS, CDR2 YYNGEE. V gave up 5 bases and J gave up 9 bases, with 12 bases separating them. In DNA, the CDR3 is TGTGCCAGCAGACCATCGGGTGGTGAGCAGTTCTTC. Its protein product is CASRPSGGEQFF.

The chain has TRBV19 and TRBJ1-3; D gene ambiguous. Trimming left V 3 bases short and J 4 bases short, with 7 bases between. This CDR3 is built from 13 residues. Germline V gives CDR1 LNHDA, CDR2 SQIVND (reference sequence). Written as DNA, the CDR3 is TGTGCCAGTAGTATCGGAGGAGGAAACACCATATATTTT. This sequence encodes CASSIGGGNTIYF.